This TCR beta chain was recovered during a study of blood T cells in healthy people across ages. Many counts were recorded for this clonotype. CDR3 length: 15 residues. Germline V lookup: CDR1 ENHRY, CDR2 SYGVKD. Between the trimmed V and J ends, which lost 0 bases and 5 bases, there was a span of 13 bases. Ranging in age from roughly 6 to 90, the donors were healthy Caucasian individuals from Russia. A second PCR of 7 to 11 cycles used a sample-barcoded 5' primer and a J-beta primer mix. MiXCR, applied by TCRdb to the 5' RACE reads, yields one record per CDR3 protein. The data contain some 1.5 million distinct CDR3 sequences, under 55% of them seen just once; the ten biggest clones take up approximately 4%.

This TCR was recovered from a woman younger than 35 in good health. The material sequenced was blood. The genes are TRBV10-3 and TRBJ2-5; unclear D gene. This CDR3 is CAISESALMRETQYF. The DNA of the CDR3 is TGTGCCATCAGTGAGTCGGCACTTATGCGGGAGACCCAGTACTTC.